This is a list of T cell receptor beta chains from one sample in a study of blood T cell repertoires in COVID-19. Generated by immunoSEQ multiplex PCR, the TCRdb table keeps only in-frame clones and is missing some. The sample consists of about 160,000 clones, roughly 91% of them appearing once. Material for sequencing was peripheral blood. These receptors all come from a woman aged 50 to 60 with acute or convalescent COVID-19. Both conserved end residues are part of each CDR3. A D gene is named only where the DNA matches it firmly. Not every row has a clone size; where given, it reads once, few, many or a size class.

v_gene	j_gene	d_gene	abundance	CDR3nt	CDR3aa
TRBV2	TRBJ2-1	TRBD2	NA	TGTGCCAGCAGTGCCCTAGCGGGCGGGCTCAATGAGCAGTTCTTC	CASSALAGGLNEQFF
TRBV5-8	TRBJ2-1	NA	NA	TGTGCCAGCAGCTTGGTGGTGGGACTGCACTCCTACAATGAGCAGTTCTTC	CASSLVVGLHSYNEQFF
TRBV7-3	TRBJ2-1	TRBD1	NA	TGTGCCAGCAGCTTATGGCGGACAGGTCAAGACAATGAGCAGTTCTTC	CASSLWRTGQDNEQFF
TRBV19	TRBJ2-1	NA	NA	TGTGCCAGTAGAAGTAGGGGCGATGAGCAGTTCTTC	CASRSRGDEQFF
TRBV18	TRBJ2-1	NA	NA	TGTGCCAGCTTTACCAGTGGCACCGACTACAATGAGCAGTTCTTC	CASFTSGTDYNEQFF
TRBV6-2/TRBV6-3	TRBJ2-1	TRBD2	NA	TGTGCCAGCAGTTACTCACACTATATAGCGGGACTCTACAATGAGCAGTTCTTC	CASSYSHYIAGLYNEQFF
TRBV27	TRBJ1-5	NA	NA	TGTGCCAGCAGTTTTCAGGGAGGGAATCAGCCCCAGCATTTT	CASSFQGGNQPQHF
TRBV10-2	TRBJ2-7	NA	NA	TGCGCCAGCAGTGAAACCCGAGTTAATCGCGTTTGGGAGCAGTACTTC	CASSETRVNRVWEQYF
TRBV19	TRBJ2-7	TRBD1	NA	TGTGCCAGTAGTACCGGGACAGCCTCCTACGAGCAGTACTTC	CASSTGTASYEQYF
TRBV9	TRBJ2-2	NA	NA	TGTGCCAGCAGCCCCACAGGGTCGGGGACCGGGGAGCTGTTTTTT	CASSPTGSGTGELFF
TRBV24-1	TRBJ2-1	NA	once	TGTGCCACCAGTGTAGGGGGGGATGAGCAGTTCTTC	CATSVGGDEQFF
TRBV4-1	TRBJ1-5	NA	NA	TGCGCCAGCAGCCAAGAACCCGGGGGTGGCAATCAGCCCCAGCATTTT	CASSQEPGGGNQPQHF
TRBV6-5	TRBJ1-2	NA	NA	TGTGCCAGCAGCTTACGGGGAGGGGCCGATGGCTACACCTTC	CASSLRGGADGYTF
TRBV6-1	TRBJ2-7	NA	NA	TGTGCCAGCAGTGATATGGGTCAGGGGAGGGTCGGAGTGCAGTACTTC	CASSDMGQGRVGVQYF
TRBV3-1/TRBV3-2	TRBJ1-2	NA	once	TGTGCCAGCAGCCCTCGTCCCGGGAGCACCCTTCCGATTCATTATGGCTACACCTTC	CASSPRPGSTLPIHYGYTF
TRBV4-1	TRBJ1-3	TRBD1	NA	TGCGCCAGCAGCCAAGATGGGACAGACACTGGAAACACCATATATTTT	CASSQDGTDTGNTIYF
TRBV2	TRBJ1-6	NA	NA	TGTGCCAGCAGCGTCGGACACCTTGGCAATTCACCCCTCCACTTT	CASSVGHLGNSPLHF
TRBV5-1	TRBJ2-3	NA	NA	TGCGCCAGCAGCTTATGGGGGCAAGCAGATACGCAGTATTTT	CASSLWGQADTQYF
TRBV19	TRBJ1-5	NA	NA	TGTGCCAGTAGTGTCCGGGACAACAATCAGCCCCAGCATTTT	CASSVRDNNQPQHF
TRBV10-2	TRBJ1-5	NA	NA	TGCGCCAGCAGTGACAGGGAACGGCAGCCCCAGCATTTT	CASSDRERQPQHF
TRBV18	TRBJ2-6	TRBD1	NA	TGTGCCAGCTCGCAAAACAGGGGGGCTGGGGCCAACGTCCTGACTTTC	CASSQNRGAGANVLTF
TRBV7-2	TRBJ1-5	NA	NA	TGTGCCAGCAGCCTCAGTCCTGGCAGGGGCAATCAGCCCCAGCATTTT	CASSLSPGRGNQPQHF
TRBV19	TRBJ1-2	TRBD1	NA	TGTGCCAGTTGCCAGGGGGCCGCCTATGGCTACACCTTC	CASCQGAAYGYTF
TRBV5-1	TRBJ2-1	TRBD1	NA	TGCGCCACCTACCACGGGACAGGATCCAATGAGCAGTTCTTC	CATYHGTGSNEQFF
TRBV10-1	TRBJ2-5	TRBD2	NA	TGCGCCAGCAGTGAGTCTAGCGGGAGAGGAGAGACCCAGTACTTC	CASSESSGRGETQYF
TRBV5-1	TRBJ2-3	TRBD2	NA	TGCGCCAGCAGCCCCGGGGGGGCAGACACAGATACGCAGTATTTT	CASSPGGADTDTQYF
TRBV3-1/TRBV3-2	TRBJ2-1	NA	NA	TGTGCCAGCAGCCATAGAACAAGGAGGGATGAGCAGTTCTTC	CASSHRTRRDEQFF
TRBV14	TRBJ2-7	TRBD2	NA	TGTGCCAGCAGCCTCGGGGGGAGTTACGAGCAGTACTTC	CASSLGGSYEQYF
TRBV10-3	TRBJ1-4	NA	few	TGTGCCATCAGTGCCGGGGGGGCGGCTAATGAAAAACTGTTTTTT	CAISAGGAANEKLFF
TRBV2	TRBJ1-2	TRBD1	NA	TGTGCCAGCAGCTCAGGGGGCGCGAACTATGGCTACACCTTC	CASSSGGANYGYTF
TRBV2	TRBJ2-7	NA	NA	TGTGCCAGCAGTGAAGGGCCAAACCCTTCCTACGAGCAGTACTTC	CASSEGPNPSYEQYF
TRBV7-2	TRBJ2-4	TRBD2	NA	TGTGCCAGCAGCCCTGGGGGGGGAACCAAAAACATTCAGTACTTC	CASSPGGGTKNIQYF
TRBV14	TRBJ1-1	TRBD1	few	TGTGCCAGCAGCCAAGATTTCGGGACAGGGGGTTATACTGAAGCTTTCTTT	CASSQDFGTGGYTEAFF
TRBV10-2	TRBJ1-2	NA	NA	TGCGCCAGCAGTGAAACGGGGGGCTATGGCTACACCTTC	CASSETGGYGYTF